This TCR beta chain was recorded in a study of PD-L1 blockade in urothelial cancer (dated by TCRdb to between 2016 and 2019). General notes on the study: All patients started therapy around 2014 and received atezolizumab 1,200 mg intravenously every 3 weeks. Blood samples yielded a median of roughly 150,000 T cells and tens of thousands of unique TCRs, with median clonality 0.080. Whole exome sequencing and RNA sequencing of pretreatment tumors were performed alongside TCR sequencing in the same patients. Ten or so patients reached durable clinical benefit, while about 20 patients did not. An ECOG performance status of 0 or 1 was recorded for the patients, and 0 to 3 prior chemotherapy regimens had been received by the patients. Blood samples were analyzed 3 weeks after the start of treatment (second dose) and 6 weeks after the start of treatment. Progression-free survival longer than 6 months counted as durable clinical benefit, and TCR features were additionally tested against both progression-free and overall survival. About 85% of the roughly 29 patients were identified as males with urothelial cancer of bladder origin, and a prior smoking history was reported by 18 of 29 patients. An exploratory multi-omic analysis was conducted of the somatic, immune and clinical correlates of response to PD-L1 blockade with atezolizumab in urothelial cancer. Twenty-nine patients had pretreatment blood TCR-seq, about 25 had at least one posttreatment blood collection, and about 25 had tumor TCR-seq. TCR sequencing covered pretreatment tumor samples and matched, serially collected peripheral blood taken before and after atezolizumab treatment.

The CDR3 holds 15 amino acids from the cysteine to the phenylalanine. Kept here is only the CDR3 DNA, which spans 45 bases and is read in frame from base 1. At the junction V is shortened by 0 bases and J by 5 bases; bases outside the gene matches: 4. The germline V gene (reference sequence) supplies CDR1 MNHEY and CDR2 SMNVEV. This clone was seen a single time. What this receptor recognizes is not known. No base qualities exist here, and no much larger clone lies one base off it. General findings and caveats noted by the study authors: Patients with durable benefit showed greater expansion of tumor-associated TCR clones in peripheral blood 3 weeks after starting treatment (n of about 20, p = 0.022). Improved progression-free and overall survival was associated with having pretreatment peripheral blood TCR clonality below the median. Small sample size (n ≈ 27) and many exploratory analyses mean the results are intended to be hypothesis-generating.

To estimate absolute template abundance from read counts, synthetic TCR analog templates were spiked into each PCR. Using the immunoSEQ assay, TCRbeta CDR3 regions were amplified from genomic DNA with bias-controlled V and J gene primers. Sequencing of rearranged TCRbeta segments was done at approximately 20X coverage. On the study's bioinformatics: Sequencing errors were corrected by clustering and CDR3s were annotated against IMGT to assign V, D and J genes. Only productive TCRbeta rearrangements were used in downstream analyses, excluding out-of-frame or stop-codon sequences. Clonality was calculated as one minus the Shannon entropy normalized by the log of the number of unique productive sequences. Clones differing between time points or between blood and tumor were identified by Fisher's exact test with Benjamini-Hochberg correction at adjusted p below 0.01. TCRdb re-hosts the immuneACCESS table, in-frame sequences only. Its copies lack some clones; in the studies checked, an unresolved V gene accounts for under half of them, and the cause for the rest is not known. V and J calls plus clone size are reproduced from that table; the DNA served to infer D and trimming. The sample contains 100,000 to 150,000 clones, roughly 82% of them found a single time. The ten largest clonotypes hold about 2.4% of the sample.

The meaning of the sample's time point label: peripheral blood 6 weeks after treatment start. The cohort included 25 to 30 patients with locally advanced or metastatic urothelial carcinoma who were treated at Memorial Sloan Kettering on a trial protocol. Peripheral blood mononuclear cells were collected from each patient pretreatment and during treatment, giving between 1 and 8 total time points per patient. The Qiagen DNeasy Blood extraction kit was used to purify genomic DNA from total PBMCs and from tumor samples. PBMCs were collected pretreatment and during treatment, and were isolated and stored as previously described.

The chain is assembled from TRBV27 and TRBJ2-5; 9 bases in the middle match TRBD2. The receptor's source is a man aged 50-60 years with urothelial cancer. The sample was PBMCs, taken around atezolizumab (anti-PD-L1) treatment. For the CDR3, the sequence is CASSLSRGRAETQYF. The bases are TGTGCCAGCAGTTTATCCCGCGGGAGGGCCGAGACCCAGTACTTC.